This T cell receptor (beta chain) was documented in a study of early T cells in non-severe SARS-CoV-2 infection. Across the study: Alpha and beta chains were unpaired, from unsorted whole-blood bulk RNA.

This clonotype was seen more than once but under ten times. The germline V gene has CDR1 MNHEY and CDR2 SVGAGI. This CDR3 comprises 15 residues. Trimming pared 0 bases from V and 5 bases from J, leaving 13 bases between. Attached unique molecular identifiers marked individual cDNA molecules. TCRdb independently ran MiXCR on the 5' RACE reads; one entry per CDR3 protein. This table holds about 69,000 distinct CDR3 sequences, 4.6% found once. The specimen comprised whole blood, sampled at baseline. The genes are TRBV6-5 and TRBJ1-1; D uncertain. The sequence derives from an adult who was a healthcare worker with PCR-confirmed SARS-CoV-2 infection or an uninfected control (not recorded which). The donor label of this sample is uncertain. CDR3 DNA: TGTGCCAGCAGTTACTCTGCAGGCGGAGGTACTGAAGCTTTCTTT. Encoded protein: CASSYSAGGGTEAFF.